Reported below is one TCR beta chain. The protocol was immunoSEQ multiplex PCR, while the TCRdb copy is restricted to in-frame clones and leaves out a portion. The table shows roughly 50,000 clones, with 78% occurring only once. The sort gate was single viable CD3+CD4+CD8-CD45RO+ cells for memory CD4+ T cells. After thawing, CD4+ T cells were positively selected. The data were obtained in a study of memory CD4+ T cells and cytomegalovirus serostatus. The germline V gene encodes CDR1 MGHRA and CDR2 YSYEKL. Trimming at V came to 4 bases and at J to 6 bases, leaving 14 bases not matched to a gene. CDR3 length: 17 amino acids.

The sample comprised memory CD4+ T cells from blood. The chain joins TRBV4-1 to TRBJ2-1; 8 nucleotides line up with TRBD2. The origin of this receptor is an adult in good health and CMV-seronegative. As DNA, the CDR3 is TGCGCCAGCAGCCCCATCGCGACTAGCGCAAGGGGCAATGAGCAGTTCTTC. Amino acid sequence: CASSPIATSARGNEQFF.